The 19 T cell receptor beta chains below come from one sample, sequenced in a study of PD-1 blockade in classical Hodgkin lymphoma. Clones were sequenced by immunoSEQ multiplex PCR, and TCRdb holds only the in-frame ones, with some missing. Of 50,000 or so clones in the sample, approximately 73% were seen once. In every patient, relapse followed autologous stem cell transplantation, while exposure to brentuximab vedotin differed. The sequencing used peripheral blood mononuclear cells (PBMCs), collected before the second cycle of nivolumab. Every receptor here comes from a human donor with classical Hodgkin lymphoma.

V usage is TRBV2 and J usage is TRBJ1-2, with 8 nucleotides matching TRBD1. This CDR3 has 13 amino acids. Germline V CDR1 and CDR2: SNHLY, FYNNEI. V lost 7 bases and J lost 4; bases outside the gene matches: 5. CDR3 protein: CASKAGGTYGYTF. In DNA form, the CDR3 reads TGTGCCAGCAAGGCAGGGGGCACCTATGGCTACACCTTC.

V gene TRBV10-3 combines with J gene TRBJ1-3, with 10 bases matching TRBD1. The CDR3 covers 17 residues. The junction had 5 bases not matched to a gene; V was cut back by 0 bases and J by 3 bases. Germline V gene lookup returns CDR1 ENHRY and CDR2 SYGVKD. The CDR3 DNA reads TGTGCCATCAGTGAGTCGACAGGGGGCAGTGGTGGAAACACCATATATTTT. Amino acids: CAISESTGGSGGNTIYF.

This clone has just one count. The V gene is TRBV15, the J gene TRBJ2-7, with D perhaps TRBD2 (5 bases). Trimming cost V 1 base and J 3 bases, with 13 bases left between them. The CDR3 runs to 15 residues. The V gene's germline CDR1 is LNHNV and CDR2 YYDKDF (reference sequence). This chain's CDR3 is CATSRGLEGRYEQYF. In DNA form, the CDR3 reads TGTGCCACCAGCAGAGGCCTTGAGGGCCGCTACGAGCAGTACTTC.

This clone was counted a few times. The chain is built from TRBV27 and TRBJ2-1; D ambiguous. Germline CDR1 reads MNHEY; CDR2 reads SMNVEV (reference sequence). Trimming took off 3 bases at V and 9 bases at J, with 12 bases between the two ends. The CDR3 spans 13 residues. In DNA, the CDR3 is TGTGCCAGCAGTTTCACACGCAACACTGAGCAGTTCTTC. This codes for CASSFTRNTEQFF.

The chain uses TRBV7-9 and TRBJ1-4, with 7 bases that match TRBD1. Germline V gene lookup returns CDR1 SEHNR and CDR2 FQNEAQ (reference sequence). The trim removed 5 bases at V and 8 bases at J, leaving 11 bases unmatched. The CDR3 covers 15 residues. Here the CDR3 reads CASSRAPTGDEKLFF. DNA for the CDR3: TGTGCCAGCAGCCGAGCCCCCACAGGGGACGAAAAACTGTTTTTT. Variable domain in full (rest from reference TRBV7-9 and TRBJ1-4): DTGVSQNPRHKITKRGQNVTFRCDPISEHNRLYWYRQTLGQGPEFLTYFQNEAQLEKSRLLSDRFSAERPKGSFSTLEIQRTEQGDSAMYLCASSRAPTGDEKLFFGSGTQLSVL.

By frequency in the sample, this clone is medium-sized. The chain uses TRBV14 and TRBJ2-7; no reliable D call. CDR1 and CDR2 (germline): SGHDN, FVKESK. V was cut by 0 bases and J by 5 bases, with 17 bases left in between. The CDR3 is made up of 16 amino acids. CDR3 loop: CASSQEGHSLSDEQYF. The CDR3 nucleotides read TGTGCCAGCAGCCAAGAAGGCCACAGTCTTTCCGACGAGCAGTACTTC.

As for this clone: Additional DNA sequences in this sample encode the identical CDR3. The chain joins TRBV12-5 to TRBJ2-2; TRBD2 is a possible D gene (6 bases). The germline CDR1 and CDR2 sequences are LGHNT and FRNRAP. The CDR3 has 13 residues. Trimming removed 3 bases from V and 5 bases from J, with 7 bases in between. CDR3 coding DNA: TGTGCTAGTGGTTTAGGAGGGACCGGGGAGCTGTTTTTT. It yields the protein CASGLGGTGELFF. The full variable domain, rest sourced from reference TRBV12-5 and TRBJ2-2, is DARVTQTPRHKVTEMGQEVTMRCQPILGHNTVFWYRQTMMQGLELLAYFRNRAPLDDSGMPKDRFSAEMPDATLATLKIQPSEPRDSAVYFCASGLGGTGELFFGEGSRLTVL.

J is TRBJ2-5 and V is TRBV30; 7 bases match TRBD1. The germline CDR1 and CDR2 sequences are GTSNPN and SVGIG (reference sequence). V dropped 0 bases and J dropped 4; count of bases not matched to a gene: 5. CDR3 length: 14 residues. The CDR3 coding sequence is TGTGCCTGGAGTGTACCGGCAGGGGGAGAGACCCAGTACTTC. Translating it yields CAWSVPAGGETQYF.

J is TRBJ1-5 and V is TRBV7-2; 9 positions match TRBD1. This CDR3 is built from 15 residues. Germline V gene sequence: CDR1 SGHTA, CDR2 FQGNSA. With 5 bases clipped from V and 7 bases from J, the junction kept 9 bases outside the gene matches. CDR3 coding DNA: TGTGCCAGCAGCGCCCGGACAGGGGATGGCCAGCCCCAGCATTTT. It specifies CASSARTGDGQPQHF.

The genes are TRBV6-1 and TRBJ1-5, with D possibly being TRBD1 (5 bases). V gave up 8 bases and J gave up 3 bases, with 17 bases separating them. Germline loops: CDR1 MNHNS, CDR2 SASEGT. This CDR3 is built from 15 residues. In DNA form, the CDR3 reads TGTGCCAGCGCCTATTGGGTACAGGACAATCAGCCCCAGCATTTT. It codes for CASAYWVQDNQPQHF.

This clone was found a few times. The J gene is TRBJ1-1, the V gene TRBV30; the D is unclear. The germline V and J ends were trimmed by 6 bases and 1 base, with 9 bases remaining between them. CDR3 length: 12 amino acids. Germline V gene sequence: CDR1 GTSNPN, CDR2 SVGIG (reference sequence). The CDR3: CACRSGNTEAFF. CDR3 DNA sequence: TGTGCCTGCAGGTCGGGGAACACTGAAGCTTTCTTT.

The rearrangement uses TRBV6-4 and TRBJ2-2; D is unresolved. Trimming took off 5 bases at V and 3 bases at J, with 10 bases between the two ends. The CDR3 is 14 residues long. CDR1 is MRHNA, CDR2 SNTAGT, per germline. The DNA of the CDR3 is TGTGCCAGCAGTTTATGGAGCGACACCGGGGAGCTGTTTTTT. It encodes CASSLWSDTGELFF.

The chain carries TRBV25-1 and TRBJ2-3; TRBD2 matches at 9 bases. The CDR3 contains 16 residues. The V and J ends lost 2 bases and 4 bases, in that order; junction bases with no gene match: 7. Germline values: CDR1 MGHDK, CDR2 SYGVNS. The CDR3 nucleotides read TGTGCCAGCAGTGAACCCCGGGCGGGAGGGTCAGATACGCAGTATTTT. Residues: CASSEPRAGGSDTQYF.

CDR3 DNA sequence: TGTGCCAGCAGCTTAGCGACCCGGACAGGGGGGAACACTGAAGCTTTCTTT. This gives the protein CASSLATRTGGNTEAFF. The chain employs TRBV7-2 and TRBJ1-1; 10 nucleotides agree with TRBD1. Per the germline V gene, CDR1 is SGHTA and CDR2 is FQGNSA. J was trimmed by 1 base and V by 0 bases; bases with no gene match: 5. The CDR3 is 17 residues long.

The V call is TRBV25-1, the J call TRBJ1-2; D gene ambiguous. With 6 bases removed from V and 4 bases from J, the gap between germline ends came to 12 bases. Germline values: CDR1 MGHDK, CDR2 SYGVNS. The CDR3 contains 13 residues. This CDR3 reads CASSVAGAYGYTF. The DNA for the CDR3 is TGTGCCAGCAGCGTCGCGGGAGCCTATGGCTACACCTTC.

The chain carries TRBV29-1 and TRBJ2-5, with 9 nucleotides matching TRBD1. CDR1 SQVTM and CDR2 ANQGSEA come from the germline V gene. This CDR3 is 13 amino acids long. Trimming at V came to 4 bases and at J to 5 bases, leaving 5 bases not matched to a gene. The DNA of the CDR3 is TGCAGCGTTGTGGGACAGGGTTGGGAGACCCAGTACTTC. Protein sequence: CSVVGQGWETQYF. The whole variable domain, remainder taken from reference TRBV29-1 and TRBJ2-5, is SAVISQKPSRDICQRGTSLTIQCQVDSQVTMMFWYRQQPGQSLTLIATANQGSEATYESGFVIDKFPISRPNLTFSTLTVSNMSPEDSSIYLCSVVGQGWETQYFGPGTRLLVL.

This chain uses TRBV19 with TRBJ2-2; the D is unclear. V was clipped by 6 bases and J by 3 bases, with 14 bases between them. The germline V gene has CDR1 LNHDA and CDR2 SQIVND (reference sequence). There are 15 residues in the CDR3. CDR3 loop: CASRRSGPDTGELFF. CDR3 sequence (DNA): TGTGCCAGTAGACGTTCGGGCCCCGACACCGGGGAGCTGTTTTTT.

J is TRBJ1-5 and V is TRBV6-1; D is undetermined. The germline V gene encodes CDR1 MNHNS and CDR2 SASEGT. The V end was cut by 1 base, the J end by 7 bases, with 2 bases between. The CDR3 consists of 11 residues. In DNA, the CDR3 is TGTGCCAGCAGTGAAGTACAGCCCCAGCATTTT. It translates to CASSEVQPQHF.

The V and J genes are TRBV7-9 and TRBJ1-2; TRBD1 aligns across 9 bases. The J segment lost 6 bases and the V segment lost 3 bases, leaving 8 bases of the junction unmatched. The CDR3 length is 15 residues. Germline V gene lookup returns CDR1 SEHNR and CDR2 FQNEAQ (reference sequence). The chain's CDR3 is CASSLGTGTGNGYTF. The CDR3 bases are TGTGCCAGCAGCTTGGGGACCGGGACAGGGAATGGCTACACCTTC.